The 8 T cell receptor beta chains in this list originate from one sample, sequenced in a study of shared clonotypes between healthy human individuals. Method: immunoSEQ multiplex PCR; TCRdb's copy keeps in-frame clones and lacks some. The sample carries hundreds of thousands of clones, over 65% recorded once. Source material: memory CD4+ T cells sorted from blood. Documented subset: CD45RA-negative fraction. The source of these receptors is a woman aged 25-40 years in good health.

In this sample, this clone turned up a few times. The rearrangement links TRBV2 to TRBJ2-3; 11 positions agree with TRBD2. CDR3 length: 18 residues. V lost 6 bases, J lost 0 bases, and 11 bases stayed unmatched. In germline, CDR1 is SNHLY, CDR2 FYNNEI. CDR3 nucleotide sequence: TGTGCCAGCAGGATAGCGGGAGGGCATGTCGCAAGCACAGATACGCAGTATTTT. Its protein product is CASRIAGGHVASTDTQYF.

This chain's CDR3 is CASSLASGLGTGELFF. Written as DNA, the CDR3 is TGTGCCAGCAGCTTGGCGTCTGGTCTTGGCACCGGGGAGCTGTTTTTT. The V and J genes are TRBV5-6 and TRBJ2-2; D ambiguous. Germline V gene sequence: CDR1 SGHDT, CDR2 YYEEEE. The ends were cut back, 0 bases at V and 4 bases at J, with 13 bases in the middle. CDR3 length equals 16 residues.

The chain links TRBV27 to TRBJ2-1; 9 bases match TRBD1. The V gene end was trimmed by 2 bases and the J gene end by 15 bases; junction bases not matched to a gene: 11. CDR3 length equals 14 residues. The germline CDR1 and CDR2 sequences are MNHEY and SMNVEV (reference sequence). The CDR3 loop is CASSLHLGQGRPFF. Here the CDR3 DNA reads TGTGCCAGCAGTTTACACTTAGGACAGGGGAGGCCGTTCTTC.

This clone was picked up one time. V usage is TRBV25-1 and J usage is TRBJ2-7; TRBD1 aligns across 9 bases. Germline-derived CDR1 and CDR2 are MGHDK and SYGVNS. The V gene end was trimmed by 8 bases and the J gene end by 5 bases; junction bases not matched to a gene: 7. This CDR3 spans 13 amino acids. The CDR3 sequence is CASLGTGMHEQYF. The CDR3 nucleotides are TGTGCCAGCCTAGGGACAGGGATGCACGAGCAGTACTTC.

CDR3 protein: CASSPDTYEQYF. For the CDR3, the DNA is TGTGCCAGCAGCCCCGACACGTACGAGCAGTACTTC. The chain carries TRBV6-1 and TRBJ2-7; no clear D gene. Germline assignment: CDR1 MNHNS and CDR2 SASEGT. The CDR3 runs to 12 residues. Between the trimmed V and J ends, which lost 6 bases and 4 bases, there was a span of 10 bases.

The CDR3 loop reads CASSLGLNTEAFF. CDR3 nucleotide sequence: TGTGCCAGTAGCCTCGGACTGAACACTGAAGCTTTCTTT. The rearrangement links TRBV19 to TRBJ1-1, with D hard to call. There are 13 residues in the CDR3. CDR1 is LNHDA and CDR2 is SQIVND in the germline V gene (reference sequence). Deletions cut 6 bases from V and 0 bases from J, with 8 bases between.

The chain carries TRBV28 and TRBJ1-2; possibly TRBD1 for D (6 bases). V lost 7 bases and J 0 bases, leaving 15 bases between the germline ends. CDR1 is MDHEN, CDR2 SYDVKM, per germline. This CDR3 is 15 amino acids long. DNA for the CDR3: TGTGCCAGCAAACTTGGGGCAGGGGCTAACTATGGCTACACCTTC. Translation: CASKLGAGANYGYTF.

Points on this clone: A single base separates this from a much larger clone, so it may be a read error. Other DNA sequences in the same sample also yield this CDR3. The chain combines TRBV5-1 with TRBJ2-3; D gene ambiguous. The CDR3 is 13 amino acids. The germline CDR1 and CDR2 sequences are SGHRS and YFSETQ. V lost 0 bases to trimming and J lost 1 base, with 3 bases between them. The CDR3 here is CASSLDGTDTQYF. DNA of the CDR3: TGCGCCAGCAGCTTGGATGGCACAGATACGCAGTATTTT.